These 2 T cell receptor beta chains originate from one sample sequenced in a study of OX40 agonist ivuxolimab in advanced cancers. Clones were sequenced by immunoSEQ multiplex PCR, and TCRdb holds only the in-frame ones, with some missing. The sample carries tens of thousands of clones, 75% to 90% recorded once. The sample consisted of CD4+ or CD8+ T cells sorted from blood, taken in a trial of the OX40 agonist ivuxolimab. The receptors shown here come from an adult with an advanced solid tumor such as melanoma, head and neck, liver or kidney cancer.

The rearrangement uses TRBV11-2 and TRBJ2-5; D is uncertain. The length of the CDR3 is 14 residues. V lost 1 base, J lost 2 bases, and 8 bases lay in between. Per the germline V gene, CDR1 is SGHAT and CDR2 is FQNNGV. For the CDR3, the DNA is TGTGCCAGCAGCTTAGGGACGGTACAAGAGACCCAGTACTTC. Residues: CASSLGTVQETQYF.

The chain uses TRBV5-6 and TRBJ1-1; weak D call: TRBD1 (5 bases). Trimming removed 4 bases from V and 5 bases from J, with 15 bases in between. Germline CDR1 and CDR2: SGHDT and YYEEEE. The CDR3 loop spans 14 amino acids. CDR3 amino acids: CASSPPGPMTEAFF. CDR3 in DNA: TGTGCCAGCAGCCCCCCGGGGCCGATGACTGAAGCTTTCTTT.